Presented here are 26 T cell receptor beta chains from one specimen sequenced in a study of beta chain features in type 1 diabetes. What was sequenced were expressed TCRB transcripts, since all of the isolated RNA had been reverse transcribed. Repertoires were generated with immunoSEQ multiplex PCR, while TCRdb's copy carries only in-frame clones and drops some. The sample gives 900,000 or so clones, roughly a sixth of which show up once; around 0.02% is in the top ten. The sequenced sample consisted of naive CD4+ T cells from blood. The receptors stem from a woman younger than 30 in good health.

The chain uses TRBV4-2 and TRBJ1-3; D not resolved. The CDR3 extends over 14 amino acids. Trimming left V 3 bases short and J 0 bases short, with 6 bases between. Germline loops: CDR1 LGHNA, CDR2 YNFKEQ. The CDR3 loop is CASSQSASGNTIYF. For the CDR3, the DNA is TGTGCCAGCAGCCAGTCAGCCTCTGGAAACACCATATATTTT.

In its sample, this clone was seen a few times. The chain employs TRBV6-6 and TRBJ2-5, with 8 bases fitting TRBD1. The V segment lost 6 bases and the J segment 4 bases; nucleotides outside the gene matches: 4. The CDR3 has 13 residues. Looked up from germline, CDR1 is MNHNY and CDR2 is SVGAGI (reference sequence). Here the CDR3 reads CASSRGTGETQYF. CDR3 coding DNA: TGTGCCAGCAGCCGCGGGACAGGAGAGACCCAGTACTTC.

The chain recombines TRBV4-3 with TRBJ2-1, with D unresolved. CDR3 length: 16 amino acids. CDR1 and CDR2 from the germline V gene are LGHNA and YSLEER. V was trimmed by 4 bases and J by 7 bases, leaving 20 bases between them. CDR3 region: CASSRRFWSNANEQFF. CDR3 coding DNA: TGCGCCAGCAGCCGCAGATTTTGGTCGAATGCGAATGAGCAGTTCTTC.

This clone was seen more than once but under ten times. The CDR3 nucleotides are TGTGCCAGCAGCCGTGCTGGGGCCCGGGGCAATGAGCAGTTCTTC. Its translation is CASSRAGARGNEQFF. The chain is built from TRBV4-2 and TRBJ2-1; D could derive from TRBD1 or TRBD2 (5 bases each). There are 15 residues in the CDR3. Germline lookup yields CDR1 LGHNA and CDR2 YNFKEQ. With 4 bases removed from V and 6 bases from J, the gap between germline ends came to 16 bases.

The chain recombines TRBV5-4 with TRBJ2-5; a weak D match, TRBD1 (6 bases). V was trimmed by 0 bases and J by 5 bases, leaving 11 bases between them. Germline CDR1 and CDR2: SGHNT and YYREEE (reference sequence). The CDR3 totals 14 residues. CDR3 sequence: CASSLAQGTETQYF. The CDR3 DNA reads as TGTGCCAGCAGCTTGGCCCAGGGGACGGAGACCCAGTACTTC.

The table lists this clone with a few counts. Different DNA sequences within this sample yield the same CDR3. The CDR3 region is CASSSPTYEQYF. The DNA for the CDR3 is TGTGCCAGCAGTTCCCCCACCTACGAGCAGTACTTC. The chain couples TRBV6-5 to TRBJ2-7; D remains ambiguous. V lost 4 bases and J lost 2, with 6 bases in between. Germline V lookup: CDR1 MNHEY, CDR2 SVGAGI. This CDR3 spans 12 amino acids.

The chain couples TRBV11-2 to TRBJ2-3; the D call may be TRBD1 or TRBD2 (5 bases each). Per the germline V gene, CDR1 is SGHAT and CDR2 is FQNNGV. This CDR3 has 14 residues. V dropped 5 bases and J dropped 0 bases, with 9 bases sitting between them. For the CDR3, the DNA is TGTGCCAGCAGCCGGGGCCGGAGCACAGATACGCAGTATTTT. Amino acids: CASSRGRSTDTQYF.

The J gene is TRBJ2-7, the V gene TRBV6-5, with D perhaps matching TRBD1 or TRBD2 (5 bases each). Trimming pared 6 bases from V and 4 bases from J, leaving 10 bases between. The CDR3 has 12 amino acids. CDR1 and CDR2 (germline): MNHEY, SVGAGI. CDR3 DNA: TGTGCCAGCAGAAGGGGAGAATACGAGCAGTACTTC. It yields the protein CASRRGEYEQYF.

J is TRBJ2-7 and V is TRBV4-3; 7 bases are a match to TRBD2. With V trimmed by 5 bases and J by 3 bases, 10 bases remained unmatched. This CDR3 is 15 amino acids long. Germline-derived CDR1 and CDR2 are LGHNA and YSLEER. The CDR3 sequence is CASSTQPGLHYEQYF. The CDR3 DNA follows: TGCGCCAGCAGCACCCAACCGGGACTACACTACGAGCAGTACTTC.

The chain links TRBV19 to TRBJ1-2; D not certain. Germline values: CDR1 LNHDA, CDR2 SQIVND (reference sequence). The CDR3 is 16 residues long. The V gene lost 9 bases and the J gene lost 0 bases, with 20 bases spanning the gap. CDR3 nucleotides: TGTGCCAGCGATGGGAGGACTTCTCGAGCTAACTATGGCTACACCTTC. Amino acid sequence: CASDGRTSRANYGYTF.

The V call is TRBV19, the J call TRBJ1-5; a possible D gene is TRBD1 (6 bases). Per the germline V gene, CDR1 is LNHDA and CDR2 is SQIVND (reference sequence). The CDR3 has 17 amino acids. Trimming cost V 6 bases and J 6 bases, with 24 bases left between them. CDR3 sequence reads: CASRARPPQGRSQPQHF. The CDR3 DNA reads TGTGCCAGTAGGGCCCGGCCTCCACAGGGCCGGAGTCAGCCCCAGCATTTT.

The CDR3 bases are TGTGCCAGTAGTCTGGGAGTTCAAAAGACCCAGTACTTC. Translated: CASSLGVQKTQYF. This chain uses TRBV19 with TRBJ2-5, with a weak D call TRBD2 (5 bases). This CDR3 region has 13 residues. CDR1 and CDR2 from the germline V gene are LNHDA and SQIVND (reference sequence). Between the trimmed V and J ends, which lost 5 bases and 6 bases, there was a span of 13 bases.

The V gene is TRBV4-1, the J gene TRBJ2-6; no clear D. Germline V lookup: CDR1 MGHRA, CDR2 YSYEKL. This CDR3 contains 19 residues. The germline V and J ends were trimmed by 0 bases and 1 base, with 16 bases remaining between them. The CDR3 here is CASSQDWSQIASGANVLTF. CDR3 coding DNA: TGCGCCAGCAGCCAAGACTGGTCACAAATTGCTTCTGGGGCCAACGTCCTGACTTTC.

This clone was detected only a few times. The chain is built from TRBV19 and TRBJ2-4, with unresolved D. This CDR3 is 12 amino acids long. The V gene's germline CDR1 is LNHDA and CDR2 SQIVND (reference sequence). Trimming took off 6 bases at V and 3 bases at J, with 6 bases between the two ends. CDR3 residues: CASRNSKNIQYF. CDR3 in DNA: TGTGCCAGTAGAAACAGCAAAAACATTCAGTACTTC.

The V call is TRBV9, the J call TRBJ2-3; possibly TRBD1 for D (7 bases). V lost 0 bases and J 1 base, leaving 15 bases between the germline ends. CDR3 length: 17 residues. Per the germline V gene, CDR1 is SGDLS and CDR2 is YYNGEE. The CDR3 sequence is CASSVDRQGGRTDTQYF. CDR3 bases: TGTGCCAGCAGCGTAGATCGTCAGGGGGGCCGCACAGATACGCAGTATTTT. Drawing the rest from reference TRBV9 and TRBJ2-3, the complete variable domain is DSGVTQTPKHLITATGQRVTLRCSPRSGDLSVYWYQQSLDQGLQFLIQYYNGEERAKGNILERFSAQQFPDLHSELNLSSLELGDSALYFCASSVDRQGGRTDTQYFGPGTRLTVL.

This clone was seen more than once but under ten times. This chain connects TRBV7-9 to TRBJ2-3; D uncertain. Looked up from germline, CDR1 is SEHNR and CDR2 is FQNEAQ (reference sequence). This CDR3 comprises 15 residues. The ends were cut back, 3 bases at V and 3 bases at J, with 13 bases in the middle. The CDR3 region has the DNA TGTGCCAGCAGCTTTTTTTCTGGGTTAACAGATACGCAGTATTTT. Amino acids: CASSFFSGLTDTQYF.

This clone has a handful of counts. CDR3 in amino acids: CASSLHLAGFTDTQYF. CDR3 coding DNA: TGTGCCAGCAGCTTACATCTAGCGGGATTCACAGATACGCAGTATTTT. This chain uses TRBV7-9 with TRBJ2-3; the match to TRBD2 covers 9 bases. The V and J ends lost 2 bases and 2 bases, in that order; junction bases with no gene match: 5. This CDR3 region has 16 residues. The V gene's germline CDR1 is SEHNR and CDR2 FQNEAQ (reference sequence).

This clone was seen a few times. The rearrangement links TRBV4-3 to TRBJ2-2; the D gene is possibly TRBD1 (5 bases). The CDR3 extends over 20 amino acids. V was clipped by 0 bases and J by 5 bases, with 25 bases between them. Per germline, CDR1 LGHNA and CDR2 YSLEER. The CDR3 here is CASSQDRLSPNRRRTGELFF. The CDR3 coding sequence is TGCGCCAGCAGCCAAGATCGGTTGAGTCCGAACAGGCGGAGAACCGGGGAGCTGTTTTTT.

V gene TRBV6-5 combines with J gene TRBJ2-3, with D tentatively TRBD2 (5 bases). Germline V gene data show CDR1 as MNHEY and CDR2 as SVGAGI. V dropped 5 bases and J dropped 10 bases, with 16 bases sitting between them. This CDR3 spans 13 amino acids. CDR3 in amino acids: CASSNGAERAQYF. DNA of the CDR3: TGTGCCAGCAGTAACGGAGCCGAGAGGGCGCAGTATTTT.

V usage is TRBV7-2 and J usage is TRBJ2-7; D uncertain. Germline V gives CDR1 SGHTA, CDR2 FQGNSA. The CDR3 contains 14 residues. V was pared by 5 bases and J by 2 bases, with 13 bases between. CDR3 region: CASSPGPFPYEQYF. The CDR3 DNA follows: TGTGCCAGCAGCCCCGGTCCATTTCCCTACGAGCAGTACTTC.

V and J are TRBV11-3 and TRBJ2-1, with D possibly TRBD2 on 5 matching bases. Germline CDR1 and CDR2: SGHNT and YENEEA. This CDR3 has 12 residues. V shed 6 bases and J shed 15 bases, with 18 bases lying between them. The CDR3: CASRKESGPAFF. The CDR3 DNA reads as TGTGCCAGCAGGAAGGAAAGCGGCCCGGCGTTCTTC.

The chain is built from TRBV9 and TRBJ2-1, with D hard to call. This CDR3 contains 14 residues. Germline values: CDR1 SGDLS, CDR2 YYNGEE. V lost 1 base and J lost 6, with 11 bases in between. CDR3: CASSVYTGANEQFF. As DNA, the CDR3 is TGTGCCAGCAGCGTATACACGGGTGCCAATGAGCAGTTCTTC.

This chain joins TRBV27 and TRBJ1-2; TRBD1 might be the D (5 bases). Between the trimmed V and J ends, which lost 5 bases and 4 bases, there was a span of 14 bases. The CDR3 covers 14 residues. Per the germline V gene, CDR1 is MNHEY and CDR2 is SMNVEV (reference sequence). CDR3 sequence (DNA): TGTGCCAGCAGTCCACCCGGGACGACCTATGGCTACACCTTC. This gives the protein CASSPPGTTYGYTF.

This clone was recorded a few times. The chain employs TRBV7-2 and TRBJ2-2, with 7 positions matching TRBD2. The V segment lost 5 bases and the J segment 8 bases; nucleotides outside the gene matches: 8. The germline CDR1 and CDR2 sequences are SGHTA and FQGNSA. The CDR3 totals 14 residues. CDR3 sequence reads: CASSRTRSIGELFF. Here the CDR3 DNA reads TGTGCCAGCAGCAGGACTAGGAGCATAGGGGAGCTGTTTTTT.

This clone was counted only a few times. The chain has TRBV18 and TRBJ2-1; D gene ambiguous. Germline V gene lookup returns CDR1 KGHSH and CDR2 LQKENI. This CDR3 is 13 amino acids long. Trimming took off 1 base at V and 10 bases at J, with 11 bases between the two ends. In DNA form, the CDR3 reads TGTGCCAGCTCACCACGGGTCGACGGCGAGCAGTTCTTC. This translates into CASSPRVDGEQFF.

The rearrangement links TRBV11-2 to TRBJ1-1, with D possibly TRBD1 on 6 matching bases. V dropped 7 bases and J dropped 4 bases, with 28 bases sitting between them. The CDR3 has 18 residues. Germline V gives CDR1 SGHAT, CDR2 FQNNGV. As DNA, the CDR3 is TGTGCCAGCACCTCCGCGCGGGGGGCGCGGGGTTTGGGCACTGAAGCTTTCTTT. Amino acids: CASTSARGARGLGTEAFF.